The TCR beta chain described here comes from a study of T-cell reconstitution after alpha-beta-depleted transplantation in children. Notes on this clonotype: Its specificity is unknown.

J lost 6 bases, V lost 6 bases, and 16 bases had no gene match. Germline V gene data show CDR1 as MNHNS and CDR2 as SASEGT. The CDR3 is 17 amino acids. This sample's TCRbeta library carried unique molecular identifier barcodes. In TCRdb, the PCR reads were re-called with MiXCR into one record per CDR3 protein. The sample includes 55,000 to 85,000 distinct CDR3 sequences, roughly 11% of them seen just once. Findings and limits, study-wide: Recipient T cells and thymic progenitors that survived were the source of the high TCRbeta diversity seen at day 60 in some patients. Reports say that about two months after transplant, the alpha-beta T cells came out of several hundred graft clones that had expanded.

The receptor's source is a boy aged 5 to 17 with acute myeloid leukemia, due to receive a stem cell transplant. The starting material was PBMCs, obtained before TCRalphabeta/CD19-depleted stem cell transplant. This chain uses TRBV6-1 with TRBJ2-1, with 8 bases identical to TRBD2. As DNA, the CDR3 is TGTGCCAGCAGACACGGGGTTAGTAGCGGGACTCTCAATGAGCAGTTCTTC. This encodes CASRHGVSSGTLNEQFF.